Following are 4 T cell receptor beta chains from one sample sequenced in a study of long-term antiretroviral therapy in people with HIV. Survey-level immunoSEQ v3.0 assays were run. Data came from immunoSEQ multiplex PCR; TCRdb stores just in-frame clones and leaves some out. The data show 25,000 to 40,000 clones, about 95% seen once. Source: unsorted PBMCs, taken 6.6 years after starting antiretroviral therapy. The origin of the receptors is a young man with HIV.

CDR3 loop: CASSPDTAYGYTF. The DNA for the CDR3 is TGTGCCAGCAGCCCAGACACGGCCTATGGCTACACCTTC. The gene calls are TRBV7-2 and TRBJ1-2; D not certain. The CDR3 is 13 residues long. Trimming took 5 bases from V and 4 from J, leaving 11 bases between them. CDR1 is SGHTA, CDR2 FQGNSA, per germline. Complete variable domain (other parts from reference TRBV7-2 and TRBJ1-2): GAGVSQSPSNKVTEKGKDVELRCDPISGHTALYWYRQSLGQGLEFLIYFQGNSAPDKSGLPSDRFSAERTGGSVSTLTIQRTQQEDSAVYLCASSPDTAYGYTFGSGTRLTVV.

The CDR3 loop is CASSLLVVGTGAGVNTEAFF. CDR3 bases: TGTGCCAGTAGTCTCCTAGTCGTTGGGACAGGGGCAGGAGTGAACACTGAAGCTTTCTTT. The chain combines TRBV19 with TRBJ1-1; 10 bases fit TRBD1. The CDR3 loop spans 20 amino acids. V lost 5 bases and J lost 0; bases outside the gene matches: 18. CDR1 and CDR2 (germline): LNHDA, SQIVND (reference sequence).

This rearrangement joins TRBV2 to TRBJ1-3; D gene ambiguous. The CDR3 runs to 16 residues. With 3 bases removed from V and 0 bases from J, the gap between germline ends came to 12 bases. Germline V gene lookup returns CDR1 SNHLY and CDR2 FYNNEI. The CDR3 DNA reads TGTGCCAGCAGTGAGAATTACCCTTCCTCTGGAAACACCATATATTTT. Residues: CASSENYPSSGNTIYF. Full variable domain (remainder filled in from reference TRBV2 and TRBJ1-3): EPEVTQTPSHQVTQMGQEVILRCVPISNHLYFYWYRQILGQKVEFLVSFYNNEISEKSEIFDDQFSVERPDGSNFTLKIRSTKLEDSAMYFCASSENYPSSGNTIYFGEGSWLTVV.

The chain employs TRBV4-3 and TRBJ2-3, with TRBD1 as a possible D gene (6 bases). CDR1 and CDR2 from the germline V gene are LGHNA and YSLEER. The ends were cut back, 2 bases at V and 2 bases at J, with 11 bases in the middle. The CDR3 is 15 amino acids. DNA for the CDR3: TGCGCCAGCAGCCAATGGGACACCGACACAGATACGCAGTATTTT. This sequence encodes CASSQWDTDTDTQYF.